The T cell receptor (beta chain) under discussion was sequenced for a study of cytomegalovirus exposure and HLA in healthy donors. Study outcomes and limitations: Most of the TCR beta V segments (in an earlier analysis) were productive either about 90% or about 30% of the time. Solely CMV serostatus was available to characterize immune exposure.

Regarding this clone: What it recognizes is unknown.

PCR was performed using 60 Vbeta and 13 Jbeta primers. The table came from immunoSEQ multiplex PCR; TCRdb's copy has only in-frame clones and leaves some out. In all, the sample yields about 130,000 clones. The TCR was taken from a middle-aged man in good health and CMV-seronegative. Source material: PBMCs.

The CDR3 DNA is TGTGCCAGCAGTGAGGAGAAACACAATGAGCAGTTCTTC. It codes for CASSEEKHNEQFF. The V gene is TRBV2, the J gene TRBJ2-1; D unresolved. Germline V lookup: CDR1 SNHLY, CDR2 FYNNEI. The CDR3 totals 13 residues. V lost 3 bases and J lost 5, with 8 bases in between.